This T cell receptor (beta chain) was sequenced for a study of blood T cells in healthy people across ages. Per the germline V gene, CDR1 is MNHEY and CDR2 is SVGAGI. V shed 0 bases and J 4 bases; nucleotides not matched to a gene: 6. CDR3 size: 16 residues. Sample-barcoded 5' priming and a J-beta primer mix drove a second PCR of about 7 to 12 cycles. MiXCR was run by TCRdb on the 5' RACE reads, yielding one entry per CDR3 protein. The repertoire consists of about 780,000 distinct CDR3 sequences, with roughly 26% occurring once and the leading ten covering 3%. These data were also reused for a study on T cells of mothers and their children.

The receptor's source is a boy between 10 and 17 years old in good health. Sequenced input: blood. The chain joins TRBV6-5 to TRBJ2-5; 9 bases align to TRBD1. DNA for the CDR3: TGTGCCAGCAGTTACTCGTCCAGGGGACAGGGAGAGACCCAGTACTTC. It specifies CASSYSSRGQGETQYF.